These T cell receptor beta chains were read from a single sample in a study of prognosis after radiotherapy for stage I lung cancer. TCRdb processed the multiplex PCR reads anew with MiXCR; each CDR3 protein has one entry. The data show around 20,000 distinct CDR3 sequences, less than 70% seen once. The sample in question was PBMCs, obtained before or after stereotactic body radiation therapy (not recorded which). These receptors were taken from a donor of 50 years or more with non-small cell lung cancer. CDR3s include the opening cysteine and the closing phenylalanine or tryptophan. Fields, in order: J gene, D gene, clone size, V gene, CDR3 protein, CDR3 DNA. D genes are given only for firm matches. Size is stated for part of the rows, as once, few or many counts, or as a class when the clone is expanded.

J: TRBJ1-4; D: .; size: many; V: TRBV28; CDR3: CASSFIQGISTNEKLFF; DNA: TGTGCCAGCAGTTTTATTCAGGGAATTTCAACTAATGAAAAACTGTTTTTT
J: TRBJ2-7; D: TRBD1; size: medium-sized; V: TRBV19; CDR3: CASSTQGIQDYEQYF; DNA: TGTGCCAGTAGTACACAGGGGATCCAAGACTACGAGCAGTACTTC
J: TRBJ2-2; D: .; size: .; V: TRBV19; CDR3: CASSIVGQGGTGELFF; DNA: TGTGCCAGTAGTATAGTAGGTCAGGGTGGCACCGGGGAGCTGTTTTTT
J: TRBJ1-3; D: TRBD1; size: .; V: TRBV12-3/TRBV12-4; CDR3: CASSGLGTGTGNTIYF; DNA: TGTGCCAGCAGCGGACTGGGGACAGGGACTGGAAACACCATATATTTT
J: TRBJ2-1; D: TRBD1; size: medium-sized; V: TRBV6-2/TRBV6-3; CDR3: CASSSGTGGKNEQFF; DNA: TGTGCCAGCAGTTCCGGGACAGGGGGCAAAAATGAGCAGTTCTTC
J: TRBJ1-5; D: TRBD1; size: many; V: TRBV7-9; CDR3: CAGSLVGGETQHF; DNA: TGTGCCGGCAGCTTAGTAGGGGGCGAGACCCAGCATTTT
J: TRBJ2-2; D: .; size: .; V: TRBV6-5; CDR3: CASSYSVVIGRTGELFF; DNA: TGTGCCAGCAGTTACTCTGTGGTTATCGGGCGCACCGGGGAGCTGTTTTTT
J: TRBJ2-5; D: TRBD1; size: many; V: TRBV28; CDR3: CASTDRPGGTQYF; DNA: TGTGCCAGCACGGACAGGCCAGGAGGAACCCAGTACTTC
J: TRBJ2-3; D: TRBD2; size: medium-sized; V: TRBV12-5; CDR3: CASGLSRTSGNTQYF; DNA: TGTGCTAGTGGTTTGTCCCGGACTAGCGGTAATACGCAGTATTTT
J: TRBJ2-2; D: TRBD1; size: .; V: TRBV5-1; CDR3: CASSPGTGVTGELFF; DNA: TGCGCCAGCAGCCCCGGGACAGGGGTAACCGGGGAGCTGTTTTTT
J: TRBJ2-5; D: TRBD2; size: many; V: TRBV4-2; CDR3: CASSRVAGGEGETQYF; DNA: TGTGCCAGCAGCCGAGTAGCGGGCGGGGAGGGAGAGACCCAGTACTTC
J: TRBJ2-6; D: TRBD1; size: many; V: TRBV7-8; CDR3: CASRQGTRGANVLTF; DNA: TGTGCCAGTAGACAGGGGACGAGGGGGGCCAACGTCCTGACTTTC
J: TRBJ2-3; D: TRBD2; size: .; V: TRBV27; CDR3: CASSLGTSGTPLSTYTQYF; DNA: TGTGCCAGCAGTTTAGGGACTAGCGGGACCCCCTTATCCACATATACGCAGTATTTT
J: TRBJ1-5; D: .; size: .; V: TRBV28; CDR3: CARSLLGDQPQHF; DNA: TGTGCAAGAAGTCTCCTAGGGGATCAGCCCCAGCATTTT
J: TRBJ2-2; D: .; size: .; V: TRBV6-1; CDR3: CASSRAQGGSAGELFF; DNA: TGTGCCAGCAGCCGAGCCCAGGGGGGGTCGGCCGGGGAGCTGTTTTTT
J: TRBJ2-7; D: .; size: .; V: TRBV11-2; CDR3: CASSSDTYEQYF; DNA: TGTGCCAGCAGTTCAGATACCTACGAGCAGTACTTC
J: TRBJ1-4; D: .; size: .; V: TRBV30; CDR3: CAWGLGAGEKLFF; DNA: TGTGCCTGGGGGCTTGGGGCTGGGGAAAAACTGTTTTTT
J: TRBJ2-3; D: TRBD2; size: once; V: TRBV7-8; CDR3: CASSSPGTSGIRTDTQYF; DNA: TGTGCCAGCAGCTCTCCCGGGACTAGCGGGATTCGGACAGATACGCAGTATTTT
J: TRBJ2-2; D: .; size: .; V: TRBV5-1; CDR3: CASSYNTWELFF; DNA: TGCGCCAGCAGTTATAACACCTGGGAGCTGTTTTTC
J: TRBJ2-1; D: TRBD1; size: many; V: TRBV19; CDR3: CASSLPGQGNNEQFF; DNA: TGTGCCAGTAGTCTCCCGGGACAGGGGAACAATGAGCAGTTCTTC
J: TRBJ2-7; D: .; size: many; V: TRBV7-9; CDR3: CASSLGLNYEQYF; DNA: TGTGCCAGCAGCTTGGGACTGAACTACGAGCAGTACTTC
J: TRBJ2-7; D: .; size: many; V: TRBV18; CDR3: CASSLLGDEQYF; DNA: TGTGCCAGCTCGCTCCTGGGGGACGAGCAGTACTTC
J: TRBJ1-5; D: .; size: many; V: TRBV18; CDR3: CASSGGGNSQPQHF; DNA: TGTGCCAGCTCAGGAGGAGGGAACTCTCAGCCCCAGCATTTT
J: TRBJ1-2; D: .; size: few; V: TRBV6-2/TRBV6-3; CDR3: CASSYIRTGAMGYGYTF; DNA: TGTGCCAGCAGTTACATTAGGACGGGGGCGATGGGCTATGGCTACACCTTC
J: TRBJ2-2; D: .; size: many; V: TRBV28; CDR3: CASSSLVGGVAGELFF; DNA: TGTGCCAGCAGCTCCCTCGTAGGGGGAGTCGCCGGGGAGCTGTTTTTT
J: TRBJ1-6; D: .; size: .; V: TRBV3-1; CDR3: CASSRGGGSPLHF; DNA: TGTGCCAGCAGCCGTGGGGGCGGCTCACCCCTCCACTTT
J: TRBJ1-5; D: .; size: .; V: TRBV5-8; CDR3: CVSSLWQGYQPQHF; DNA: TGTGTCAGCAGCTTGTGGCAGGGGTATCAGCCCCAGCATTTT
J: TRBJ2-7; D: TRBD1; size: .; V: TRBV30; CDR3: CAWRLGQGAEQYF; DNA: TGTGCCTGGAGGTTGGGACAGGGGGCAGAGCAGTACTTC
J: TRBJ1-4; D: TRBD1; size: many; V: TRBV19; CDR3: CASSPRGQGIEKLFF; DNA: TGTGCCAGTAGCCCCCGGGGACAGGGGATTGAAAAACTGTTTTTT